This T cell receptor beta chain derives from a study of graft-versus-host responses after intestinal transplantation. Study context: Recipients obtained multivisceral, liver-intestinal, or isolated intestinal transplants. All recipients got anti-thymocyte globulin induction, then tacrolimus and steroids for 2 to 3 years.

Data came from immunoSEQ multiplex PCR; TCRdb stores just in-frame clones and leaves some out. The sample has about 100,000 clones, approximately 84% seen once. General observations from the study: Clonal ratios of graft-versus-host to host-versus-graft in allografts were high for patients exhibiting graft-donor T cell macrochimerism.

Details on this clone: Its antigen is undetermined.

The CDR3 covers 10 residues. CDR1 and CDR2 (germline): LNHDA, SQIVND (reference sequence). Sequencing was performed on unstimulated CD4+ T cells sorted from spleen or lymph node cells, taken before transplant. This receptor was obtained from a human donor who was the organ donor for an intestinal transplant. The chain carries TRBV19 and TRBJ2-7; the match to TRBD1 covers 10 bases. The CDR3: CASSLGQGRV. CDR3 in DNA: TGTGCCAGTAGTTTGGGACAGGGGCGGGTC.